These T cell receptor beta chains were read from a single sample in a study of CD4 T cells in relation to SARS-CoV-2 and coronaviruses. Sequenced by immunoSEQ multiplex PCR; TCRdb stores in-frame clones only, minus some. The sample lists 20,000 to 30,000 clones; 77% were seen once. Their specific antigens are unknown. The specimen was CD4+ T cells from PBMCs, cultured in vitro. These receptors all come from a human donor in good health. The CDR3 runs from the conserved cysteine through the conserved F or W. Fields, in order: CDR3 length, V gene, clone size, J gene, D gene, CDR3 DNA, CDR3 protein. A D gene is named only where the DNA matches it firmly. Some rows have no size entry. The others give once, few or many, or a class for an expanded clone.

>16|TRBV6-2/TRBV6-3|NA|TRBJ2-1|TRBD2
TGTGCCAGCAGTTACCTCGGTGGGCGGGAGGAAGGTGAGCAGTTCTTC
CASSYLGGREEGEQFF
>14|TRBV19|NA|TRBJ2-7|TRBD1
TGTGCCAGCTTCCGGACAGGGGCCTCCTACGAGCAGTACTTC
CASFRTGASYEQYF
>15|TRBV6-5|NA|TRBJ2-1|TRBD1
TGTGCCAGCAGTTACCAGGGACAGGGCATAGATGAGCAGTTCTTC
CASSYQGQGIDEQFF
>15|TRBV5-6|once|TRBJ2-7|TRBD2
TGTGCCAGCAGCCTTACACCCGGGGGGACCTACGAGCAGTACTTC
CASSLTPGGTYEQYF
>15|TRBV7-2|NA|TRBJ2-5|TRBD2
TGTGCCAGCAGCTTTAGCGGGGTGGCCGGAGAGACCCAGTACTTC
CASSFSGVAGETQYF
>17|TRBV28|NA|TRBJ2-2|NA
TGTGCCAGCAAATCTTGGTCTGGGATCACGAACACCGGGGAGCTGTTTTTT
CASKSWSGITNTGELFF
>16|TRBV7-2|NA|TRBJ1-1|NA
TGTGCCAGCAGCATAGCCCCCGAGGGATGGAACACTGAAGCTTTCTTT
CASSIAPEGWNTEAFF
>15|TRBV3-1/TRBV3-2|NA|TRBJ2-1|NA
TGTGCCAGCAGCCAAGAGGGGAAACCCTACAATGAGCAGTTCTTC
CASSQEGKPYNEQFF
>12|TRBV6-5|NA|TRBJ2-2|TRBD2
TGTGCCAGCAGTCGGGGGGGCGGGGAGCTGTTTTTT
CASSRGGGELFF
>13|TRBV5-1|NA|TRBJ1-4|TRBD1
TGCGCCAGCAGGGACAGGGAGGGTGAAAAACTGTTTTTT
CASRDREGEKLFF
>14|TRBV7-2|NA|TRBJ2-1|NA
TGTGCCAGCAACATCAGAGGCTCCTACAATGAGCAGTTCTTC
CASNIRGSYNEQFF
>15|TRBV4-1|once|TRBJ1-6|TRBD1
TGCGCCAGCAGCCACTTGACAGGGGCCAATTCACCCCTCCACTTT
CASSHLTGANSPLHF
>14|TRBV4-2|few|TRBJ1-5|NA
TGTGCCAGCAGCGAACAATTTAGCAATCAGCCCCAGCATTTT
CASSEQFSNQPQHF
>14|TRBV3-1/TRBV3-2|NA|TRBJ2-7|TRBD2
TGTGCCAGCAGTACCACTAGCGGGAGTTACGAGCAGTACTTC
CASSTTSGSYEQYF
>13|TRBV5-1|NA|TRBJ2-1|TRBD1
TGCGCCAGCAGCTACGGGACAGAGAATGAGCAGTTCTTC
CASSYGTENEQFF
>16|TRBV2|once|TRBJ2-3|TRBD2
TGTGCCAGTAGAGGCCCTGGACTAGCGCGAACAGATACGCAGTATTTT
CASRGPGLARTDTQYF
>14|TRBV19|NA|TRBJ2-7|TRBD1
TGTGCCAGTAGTACGGGACAGGGGTATTTCGAGCAGTACTTC
CASSTGQGYFEQYF
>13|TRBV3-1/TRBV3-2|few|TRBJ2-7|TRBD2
TGTGCCAGCAGCCAAGATCTAGCGGGAGAGCAGTACTTC
CASSQDLAGEQYF
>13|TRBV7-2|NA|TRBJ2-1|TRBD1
TGTGCCAGCAGCTTAGGGACAGGGGGAAGGCAGTTCTTC
CASSLGTGGRQFF
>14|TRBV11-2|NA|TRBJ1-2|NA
TGTGCCAGCAGCTCCGCGGGGAAGAACTATGGCTACACCTTC
CASSSAGKNYGYTF
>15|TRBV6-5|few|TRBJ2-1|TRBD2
TGTGCCACCTCCGGGACTAGCGGGCCCTACAATGAGCAGTTCTTC
CATSGTSGPYNEQFF
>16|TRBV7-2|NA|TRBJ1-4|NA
TGTGCCAGCAGCTTGGGGGGGGACTGGGCCTTTGAAAAACTGTTTTTT
CASSLGGDWAFEKLFF
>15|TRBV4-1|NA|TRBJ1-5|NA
TGCGCCAGCAGCTCCTTACAGAATAGCAATCAGCCCCAGCATTTT
CASSSLQNSNQPQHF
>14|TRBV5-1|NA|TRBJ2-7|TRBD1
TGCGCCTCCGCCCCGGGGACAGGGCCCTACGAGCAGTACTTC
CASAPGTGPYEQYF
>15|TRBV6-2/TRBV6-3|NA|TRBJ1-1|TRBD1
TGTGCCAGCAGTTACCTAAATCGACAGGGCCAGGGAGCTTTCTTT
CASSYLNRQGQGAFF
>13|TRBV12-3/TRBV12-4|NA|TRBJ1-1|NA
TGTGCCAGCAGTAACCTAGGGACACCTGGGGCTTTCTTT
CASSNLGTPGAFF
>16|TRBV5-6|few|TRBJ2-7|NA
TGTGCCAGCAGCTCGGGCAGGGGGGCCGGGAGGTACGAGCAGTACTTC
CASSSGRGAGRYEQYF
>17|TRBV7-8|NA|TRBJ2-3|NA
TGTGCCAGCAGGGGATGGGGACTTTTCTCTAGCACAGATACGCAGTATTTT
CASRGWGLFSSTDTQYF
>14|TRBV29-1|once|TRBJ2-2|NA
TGCAGCGTTGAAGGACGGCCGAACACCGGGGAGCTGTTTTTT
CSVEGRPNTGELFF
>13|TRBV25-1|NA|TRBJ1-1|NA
TGTGCCAGCAGTGAATACGGGAACACTGAAGCTTTCTTT
CASSEYGNTEAFF
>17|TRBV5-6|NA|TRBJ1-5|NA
TGTGCCAGCAGCTCGCTTTATCCGGGGAGCGTCAATCAGCCCCAGCATTTT
CASSSLYPGSVNQPQHF
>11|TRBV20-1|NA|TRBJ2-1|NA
TGCAGTGCTTTTCTAGGGAATGAGCAGTTCTTC
CSAFLGNEQFF
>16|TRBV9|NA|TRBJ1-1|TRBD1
TGTGCCAGCAGCCCCCGGACAGGGGCCGTGGACACTGAAGCTTTCTTT
CASSPRTGAVDTEAFF
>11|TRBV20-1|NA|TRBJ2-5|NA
TGCAGTGCCACGAACCAAGAGACCCAGTACTTC
CSATNQETQYF
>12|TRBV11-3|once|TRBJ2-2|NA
TGTGCCAGCAGCTTCCAAACCGGGGAGCTGTTTTTT
CASSFQTGELFF
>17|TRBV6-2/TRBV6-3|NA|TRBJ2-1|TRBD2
TGTGCCAGCAGTTACTCCCGGACTAGCGGGGATTACAATGAGCAGTTCTTC
CASSYSRTSGDYNEQFF
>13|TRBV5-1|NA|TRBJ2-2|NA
TGCGCCAGCAACCCGCAGGGTAGCAGGGAGCTGTTTTTT
CASNPQGSRELFF
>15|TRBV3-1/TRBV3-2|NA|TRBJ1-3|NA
TGTGCCAGCAGCCTCCCCTGGGGCTCTGGAAACACCATATATTTT
CASSLPWGSGNTIYF
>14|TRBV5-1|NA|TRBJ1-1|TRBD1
TGCGCCAGCAGCTTTACCAGGGACAGGGGTCGAGCTTTCTTT
CASSFTRDRGRAFF
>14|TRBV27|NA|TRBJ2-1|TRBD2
TGTGCCAGCAGCCGGGCGGGGGGATACAATGAGCAGTTCTTC
CASSRAGGYNEQFF
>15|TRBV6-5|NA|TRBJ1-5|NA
TGTGCCAGCAGTTACCGGGTTGGGGACAATCAGCCCCAGCATTTT
CASSYRVGDNQPQHF
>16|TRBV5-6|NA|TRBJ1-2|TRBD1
TGTGCCAGCAGCTGGGGAACCGGGACAGCCACCGATGGCTACACCTTC
CASSWGTGTATDGYTF